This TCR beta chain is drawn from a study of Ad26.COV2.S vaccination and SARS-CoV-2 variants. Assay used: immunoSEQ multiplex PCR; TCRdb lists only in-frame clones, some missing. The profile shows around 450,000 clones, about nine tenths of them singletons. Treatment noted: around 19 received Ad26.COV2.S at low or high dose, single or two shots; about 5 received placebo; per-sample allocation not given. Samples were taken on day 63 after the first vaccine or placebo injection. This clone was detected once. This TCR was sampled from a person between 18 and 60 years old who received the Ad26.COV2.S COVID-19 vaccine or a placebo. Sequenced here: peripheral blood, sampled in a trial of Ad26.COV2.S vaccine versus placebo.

CDR3 protein: CASSTPGQGTYF. The CDR3 nucleotides are TGTGCCAGCAGTACACCTGGACAGGGGACGTACTTC. The chain has TRBV6-2 or TRBV6-3 and TRBJ2-7; 9 nucleotides agree with TRBD1. The germline V gene has CDR1 MNHEY and CDR2 SVGEGT. Germline trimming cut 5 bases from V and 12 bases from J; bases unmatched to any gene: 8. This CDR3 region has 12 residues.